This T cell receptor beta chain originates from a study of PD-1 blockade in classical Hodgkin lymphoma. Study-wide context: With a 2-week interval, patients received intravenous nivolumab at 3 mg/kg.

After autologous stem cell transplantation all patients relapsed, and prior brentuximab vedotin exposure differed between cohorts. About this clone: Its antigen is undetermined.

The protocol was immunoSEQ multiplex PCR, while the TCRdb copy is restricted to in-frame clones and leaves out a portion. The profile shows about 97,000 clones, around four fifths of them singletons. Study-wide points: As was reported, newly diagnosed patients showed lower baseline TCR diversity than healthy donors did. It was CD4+ TCR diversity, not CD8+, that rose significantly by C4D1.

The sequenced sample was peripheral blood mononuclear cells (PBMCs), obtained at baseline. The TCR was taken from a human donor with classical Hodgkin lymphoma.

This CDR3 is CASSQVSSGEAVDTQYF. The CDR3 region has the DNA TGTGCCAGCAGCCAAGTCTCTAGCGGGGAGGCGGTAGATACGCAGTATTTT. The J gene is TRBJ2-3, the V gene TRBV4-2, with 9 bases that match TRBD2. Germline trimming cut 1 base from V and 5 bases from J; bases unmatched to any gene: 10. The CDR3 is 17 amino acids. Germline CDR1 is LGHNA and CDR2 is YNFKEQ.